The following is a TCR beta chain sequence with its context. Unique molecular identifiers tagged the TCRbeta library. TCRdb ran MiXCR on the PCR reads and lists one entry per CDR3 protein. The table lists about 240,000 distinct CDR3 sequences, more than 10% of them singletons. The germline V gene has CDR1 SQVTM and CDR2 ANQGSEA. The CDR3 is 15 residues long. Trimming stripped 1 base from V and 7 bases from J, with 16 bases between. These data belong to a study of T-cell reconstitution after alpha-beta-depleted transplantation in children. The receptor was derived from a human donor who donated a stem cell graft to a child with acute lymphoblastic leukemia. The sample here was PBMCs from the stem cell graft donor, taken from the stem cell graft. V and J are TRBV29-1 and TRBJ1-4; D uncertain. As DNA, the CDR3 is TGCAGCGTTGAAGGGGCGGGAGGGAGCGGTGAAAAACTGTTTTTT. Encoded protein: CSVEGAGGSGEKLFF.